The rows below give T cell receptor beta chains drawn from one sample of a study of T cell repertoires in cytomegalovirus infection. Their antigen targets remain unknown. One entry per CDR3 protein results from TCRdb running MiXCR on the reads. The sample contains approximately 120,000 distinct CDR3 sequences, roughly 30% of which appear only once. The sequencing used CD8+ T cells from cultured PBMCs, collected from culture after CMV antigen stimulation. These receptors all come from a human donor in good health (CMV status not recorded). Some clones in this sample may be carry-over from other donors' samples. Each CDR3 is given with its conserved first and last residue. Fields, in order: D gene, V gene, J gene, clone size, CDR3 protein, CDR3 DNA. A D gene is named only where the DNA matches it firmly. Rows may omit the clone size; those that give it use once, few, many or a size class.

.	TRBV6-2/TRBV6-3	TRBJ1-1	few	CASQALPAKDTEAFF	TGTGCCAGCCAGGCTCTCCCCGCGAAGGACACTGAAGCTTTCTTT
.	TRBV9	TRBJ1-6	.	CASSASDGLHLGSPLHF	TGTGCCAGCAGCGCCTCGGATGGACTACATTTGGGGTCACCCCTCCACTTT
.	TRBV5-6	TRBJ1-1	few	CASSLEGVNTEAFF	TGTGCCAGCAGCTTGGAAGGGGTGAACACTGAAGCTTTCTTT
.	TRBV7-9	TRBJ2-7	.	CASSLVTGRNYEQYF	TGTGCCAGCAGCTTAGTTACAGGGAGAAACTACGAGCAGTACTTC
.	TRBV5-5	TRBJ1-5	few	CASSLVWGLDQPQHF	TGTGCCAGCAGCTTGGTTTGGGGCTTGGATCAGCCCCAGCATTTT
.	TRBV6-5	TRBJ1-6	few	CASRDAGSSYNSPLHF	TGTGCCAGCAGGGACGCAGGGAGCTCCTATAATTCACCCCTCCACTTT
TRBD1	TRBV29-1	TRBJ1-6	.	CSVAGTGDSPLHF	TGCAGCGTAGCCGGGACAGGGGATTCACCCCTCCACTTT
TRBD2	TRBV12-3/TRBV12-4	TRBJ2-2	.	CASSILAPSAGELFF	TGTGCCAGCAGTATACTAGCGCCGTCGGCCGGGGAGCTGTTTTTT
.	TRBV10-3	TRBJ1-1	.	CAISEFPDADTEAFF	TGTGCCATCAGTGAGTTCCCGGACGCAGACACTGAAGCTTTCTTT
.	TRBV7-6	TRBJ2-7	many	CASSPTGLELGEQYF	TGTGCCAGCAGCCCTACGGGACTGGAGCTTGGTGAGCAGTACTTC
TRBD1	TRBV9	TRBJ2-1	.	CASSPGTGGLEQFF	TGTGCCAGCAGCCCCGGGACAGGGGGACTTGAGCAGTTCTTC
.	TRBV6-5	TRBJ2-5	.	CASSYFRGQETQYF	TGTGCCAGCAGTTATTTTAGGGGGCAAGAGACCCAGTACTTC
.	TRBV12-3/TRBV12-4	TRBJ1-1	.	CASSLFWGAEAFF	TGTGCCAGCAGTTTATTCTGGGGCGCTGAAGCTTTCTTT
.	TRBV27	TRBJ1-2	.	CASSLSRGGTAHGYTF	TGTGCCAGCAGTTTATCCCGCGGGGGAACAGCCCATGGCTACACCTTC
TRBD1	TRBV29-1	TRBJ1-2	.	CSSFDRDRGHYGYTF	TGCAGCTCCTTCGACCGGGACAGGGGGCACTATGGCTACACCTTC
.	TRBV6-6	TRBJ2-7	few	CASNHEQYF	TGTGCCAGCAACCACGAGCAGTACTTC
.	TRBV7-2	TRBJ2-1	many	CASSLGGTYYNEQFF	TGTGCCAGCAGCTTAGGGGGGACTTACTACAATGAGCAGTTCTTC
TRBD2	TRBV4-1	TRBJ2-1	.	CASSQEGSSGGYNEQFF	TGCGCCAGCAGCCAAGAGGGGTCTAGCGGGGGGTACAATGAGCAGTTCTTC
.	TRBV5-6	TRBJ1-2	few	CASSRYPPDSPDYGYTF	TGTGCCAGCAGCCGTTACCCCCCTGACAGCCCTGACTATGGCTACACCTTC
.	TRBV5-5	TRBJ1-5	few	CASSLWDNNQPQHF	TGTGCCAGCAGCTTGTGGGACAACAATCAGCCCCAGCATTTT
.	TRBV12-3/TRBV12-4	TRBJ2-7	.	CASSFGRTGYGPYEQYF	TGTGCCAGCAGTTTCGGCCGAACAGGGTACGGCCCCTACGAGCAGTACTTC
.	TRBV2	TRBJ2-1	.	CASRRGDEQFF	TGTGCCAGCAGGAGGGGTGATGAGCAGTTCTTC
TRBD1	TRBV5-6	TRBJ2-1	.	CASSLGTVSYNEQFF	TGTGCCAGCAGCCTTGGGACAGTTTCCTACAATGAGCAGTTCTTC
TRBD1	TRBV29-1	TRBJ1-1	.	CSVEAGGWDTEAFF	TGCAGCGTTGAGGCAGGGGGATGGGACACTGAAGCTTTCTTT
.	TRBV6-1	TRBJ1-5	few	CASSEKGRDQPQHF	TGTGCCAGCAGTGAAAAAGGGCGGGATCAGCCCCAGCATTTT
.	TRBV6-2/TRBV6-3	TRBJ2-1	.	CASSYYRANEQFF	TGTGCCAGCAGTTACTACAGGGCCAATGAGCAGTTCTTC